The 12 T cell receptor beta chains reported below all come from one sample, sequenced in a study of T-cell memory formation after mild COVID-19. TCRdb ran MiXCR on the 5' RACE reads and lists one entry per CDR3 protein. The top ten clones hold around 13% of a sample with some 410,000 distinct CDR3 sequences, under 25% of them seen once. The material sequenced was PBMCs or a T cell subset sorted from them (not recorded which). Every receptor here comes from an adult woman who had mild COVID-19 (a few samples of this study predate the infection). Cell type and time point are not known.

Only a few counts were recorded for this clonotype. This chain connects TRBV5-4 to TRBJ1-1, with no clear D. The V end was cut by 5 bases, the J end by 2 bases, with 7 bases between. Germline CDR1 SGHNT, CDR2 YYREEE (reference sequence). This CDR3 is 12 amino acids long. The CDR3: CASSTDNTEAFF. In nucleotides, the CDR3 is TGTGCCAGCAGTACCGATAACACTGAAGCTTTCTTT.

The rearrangement joins TRBV5-1 to TRBJ1-2; D uncertain. The germline gives CDR1 SGHRS, CDR2 YFSETQ. The length of the CDR3 is 16 residues. Trimming took 3 bases from V and 4 from J, leaving 19 bases between them. The chain's CDR3 is CASSSASLDRGYGYTF. Written as DNA, the CDR3 is TGCGCCAGCAGCTCCGCGTCCCTCGACCGCGGCTATGGCTACACCTTC.

This clonotype was seen more than once but under ten times. The chain carries TRBV4-1 and TRBJ2-3; TRBD2 might be the D (6 bases). This CDR3 is 15 amino acids long. Trimming took off 4 bases at V and 3 bases at J, with 14 bases between the two ends. CDR1 is MGHRA and CDR2 is YSYEKL in the germline V gene. CDR3 protein: CASSLDPGETDTQYF. The CDR3 DNA sequence: TGCGCCAGCAGCCTCGATCCGGGGGAGACAGATACGCAGTATTTT.

The rearrangement joins TRBV24-1 to TRBJ2-2, with TRBD1 matching 7 bases. The germline V gene has CDR1 KGHDR and CDR2 SFDVKD. CDR3 length equals 17 residues. V shed 3 bases and J 2 bases; nucleotides not matched to a gene: 8. CDR3 nucleotides: TGTGCCACCAGTGATAGTGGGACAGTAATTAACACCGGGGAGCTGTTTTTT. It codes for CATSDSGTVINTGELFF.

Many counts were recorded for this clonotype. The rearrangement links TRBV18 to TRBJ2-7; TRBD2 aligns across 14 bases. Trimming removed 0 bases from V and 5 bases from J; junction bases left unmatched: 0. The CDR3 totals 15 residues. CDR1 and CDR2 (germline): KGHSH, LQKENI. CDR3 in amino acids: CASSPPGLAGDEQYF. CDR3 nucleotide sequence: TGTGCCAGCTCACCACCGGGACTAGCGGGAGACGAGCAGTACTTC.

This clonotype turned up a few times. CDR3 in DNA: TGTGCCAGCAGCTTTACGGACAGGGCAGCCTACGAGCAGTACTTC. It yields the protein CASSFTDRAAYEQYF. The rearrangement uses TRBV12-3 or TRBV12-4 and TRBJ2-7; 8 positions agree with TRBD1. CDR3 size: 15 residues. V trimming: 6 bases; J trimming: 2 bases; junction bases outside the gene matches: 9.

This clonotype was seen many times. This chain links TRBV30 with TRBJ2-2, with D hard to call. V lost 5 bases to trimming and J lost 2 bases, with 12 bases between them. The CDR3 has 14 amino acids. The germline gives CDR1 GTSNPN, CDR2 SVGIG (reference sequence). This CDR3 is CAWGSRVNTGELFF. In nucleotides, the CDR3 is TGTGCCTGGGGTTCACGCGTCAACACCGGGGAGCTGTTTTTT. Full variable domain (remainder filled in from reference TRBV30 and TRBJ2-2): SQTIHQWPATLVQPVGSPLSLECTVEGTSNPNLYWYRQAAGRGLQLLFYSVGIGQISSEVPQNLSASRPQDRQFILSSKKLLLSDSGFYLCAWGSRVNTGELFFGEGSRLTVL.

In its sample, this clonotype was seen a few times. This chain connects TRBV10-3 to TRBJ1-5; 8 bases align to TRBD1. V lost 10 bases and J lost 4; bases outside the gene matches: 3. Per germline, CDR1 ENHRY and CDR2 SYGVKD. The CDR3 length is 12 residues. The CDR3 DNA reads as TGTGCCACCCGGACAGGGAATCAGCCCCAGCATTTT. This gives the protein CATRTGNQPQHF.

This clonotype was found a few times. DNA for the CDR3: TGTGCCAGCAGTGATGTAGGGAACACCGGGGAGCTGTTTTTT. Protein: CASSDVGNTGELFF. The chain recombines TRBV6-4 with TRBJ2-2; no clear D gene. The CDR3 runs to 14 residues. Trimming shortened V by 3 bases and J by 1 base, and 6 bases separated the two germline ends. Germline loops: CDR1 MRHNA, CDR2 SNTAGT.

The chain has TRBV12-3 or TRBV12-4 and TRBJ1-1; 8 bases map to TRBD1. With 5 bases clipped from V and 0 bases from J, the junction kept 5 bases outside the gene matches. The CDR3 totals 15 residues. In DNA form, the CDR3 reads TGTGCCAGCAGTGACAGGGGCGCGATGAACACTGAAGCTTTCTTT. Translated, it gives CASSDRGAMNTEAFF.

The chain joins TRBV5-6 to TRBJ2-1; D unclear. The CDR3 sequence is 15 residues long. Germline values: CDR1 SGHDT, CDR2 YYEEEE. V was pared by 2 bases and J by 4 bases, with 13 bases between. The CDR3 here is CASSLRPPRYNEQFF. The CDR3 region has the DNA TGTGCCAGCAGCTTAAGGCCGCCCCGGTACAATGAGCAGTTCTTC.

This clonotype was picked up a small number of times. This chain joins TRBV12-3 or TRBV12-4 and TRBJ2-5, with D tentatively TRBD1 (5 bases). This CDR3 has 13 residues. The V end lost 10 bases, the J end lost 5 bases, and 17 bases lay between the germline ends. This CDR3 reads CAISTAQTETQYF. The CDR3 DNA reads TGTGCCATCTCGACAGCGCAGACGGAGACCCAGTACTTC.